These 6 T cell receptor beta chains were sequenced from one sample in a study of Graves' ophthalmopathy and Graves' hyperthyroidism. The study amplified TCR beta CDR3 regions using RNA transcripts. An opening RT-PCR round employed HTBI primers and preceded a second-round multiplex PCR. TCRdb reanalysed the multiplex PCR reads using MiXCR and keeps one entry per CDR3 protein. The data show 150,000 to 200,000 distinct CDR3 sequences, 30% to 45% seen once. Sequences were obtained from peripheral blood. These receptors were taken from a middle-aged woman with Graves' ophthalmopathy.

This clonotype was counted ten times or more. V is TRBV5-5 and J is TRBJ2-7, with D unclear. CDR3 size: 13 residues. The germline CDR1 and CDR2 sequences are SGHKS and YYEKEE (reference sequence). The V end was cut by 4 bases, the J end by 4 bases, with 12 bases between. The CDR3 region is CASSVVERYEQYF. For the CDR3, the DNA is TGTGCCAGCAGCGTAGTCGAGAGATACGAGCAGTACTTC.

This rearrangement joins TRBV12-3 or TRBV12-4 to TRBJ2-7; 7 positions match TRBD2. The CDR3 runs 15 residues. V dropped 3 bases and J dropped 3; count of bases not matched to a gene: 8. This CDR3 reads CASSFPGTTIYEQYF. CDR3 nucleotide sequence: TGTGCCAGCAGTTTCCCCGGGACTACTATCTACGAGCAGTACTTC.

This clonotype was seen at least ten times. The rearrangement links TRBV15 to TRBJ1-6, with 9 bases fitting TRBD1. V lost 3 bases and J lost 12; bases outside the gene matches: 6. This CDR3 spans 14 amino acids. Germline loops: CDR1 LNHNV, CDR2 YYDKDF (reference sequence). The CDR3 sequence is CATSRDRGMGPLHF. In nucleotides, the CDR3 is TGTGCCACCAGCAGGGACAGGGGAATGGGACCCCTCCACTTT. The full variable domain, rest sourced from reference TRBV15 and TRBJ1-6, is DAMVIQNPRYQVTQFGKPVTLSCSQTLNHNVMYWYQQKSSQAPKLLFHYYDKDFNNEADTPDNFQSRRPNTSFCFLDIRSPGLGDTAMYLCATSRDRGMGPLHFGNGTRLTVT.

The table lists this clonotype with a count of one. The CDR3 here is CASSLGQGTLLSNQPQHF. The CDR3 coding sequence is TGTGCCAGCAGTCTCGGACAGGGTACATTGTTGAGCAATCAGCCCCAGCATTTT. V usage is TRBV27 and J usage is TRBJ1-5, with TRBD1 identical over 8 bases. The CDR3 spans 18 residues. J gave up 1 base and V 5 bases, and 13 bases lay outside the gene matches. CDR1 is MNHEY and CDR2 is SMNVEV in the germline V gene (reference sequence).

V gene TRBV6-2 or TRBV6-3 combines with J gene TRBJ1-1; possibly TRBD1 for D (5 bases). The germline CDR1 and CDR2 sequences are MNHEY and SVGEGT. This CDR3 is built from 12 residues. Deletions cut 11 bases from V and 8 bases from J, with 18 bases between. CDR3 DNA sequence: TGTGCCGGATCAGGATACGGGACGGAAGCTTTCTTT. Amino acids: CAGSGYGTEAFF.

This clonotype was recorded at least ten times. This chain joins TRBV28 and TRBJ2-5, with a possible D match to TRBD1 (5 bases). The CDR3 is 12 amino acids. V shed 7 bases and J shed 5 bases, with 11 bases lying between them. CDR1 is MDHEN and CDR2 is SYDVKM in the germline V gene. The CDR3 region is CASKAGRETQYF. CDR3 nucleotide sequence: TGTGCCAGCAAGGCAGGGCGCGAGACCCAGTACTTC.